Listed here are 15 T cell receptor beta chains from one sample, sequenced in a study of shared clonotypes between healthy human individuals. TCRdb's copy holds only in-frame clones and misses some; the assay was immunoSEQ multiplex PCR. Of a few million clones listed, roughly nine tenths are singletons. The sequencing input was naive CD4+ T cells sorted from blood. This sample's subset: CD45RA+ positively selected. These receptors originate from a man aged 18-30 years in good health.

The V call is TRBV28, the J call TRBJ1-1; D remains unclear. This CDR3 is 17 amino acids long. V was trimmed by 3 bases and J by 0 bases, leaving 17 bases between them. Germline assignment: CDR1 MDHEN and CDR2 SYDVKM. Written as DNA, the CDR3 is TGTGCCAGCAGTTTCGATCCTCCGACCATCATGAACACTGAAGCTTTCTTT. It translates to CASSFDPPTIMNTEAFF.

This chain joins TRBV18 and TRBJ1-5; 8 bases agree with TRBD1. CDR3 length equals 18 residues. The J segment lost 3 bases and the V segment lost 2 bases, leaving 12 bases of the junction unmatched. Germline lookup yields CDR1 KGHSH and CDR2 LQKENI. The CDR3 region has the DNA TGTGCCAGCTCACCAACAGGGGGAGGTTTACGGGCCAATCAGCCCCAGCATTTT. Translation gives CASSPTGGGLRANQPQHF. The complete variable domain, with remaining parts taken from reference TRBV18 and TRBJ1-5, reads NAGVMQNPRHLVRRRGQEARLRCSPMKGHSHVYWYRQLPEEGLKFMVYLQKENIIDESGMPKERFSAEFPKEGPSILRIQQVVRGDSAAYFCASSPTGGGLRANQPQHFGDGTRLSIL.

The chain joins TRBV7-9 to TRBJ1-6; D unclear. Germline V gene data show CDR1 as SEHNR and CDR2 as FQNEAQ (reference sequence). This CDR3 has 14 amino acids. Trimming took off 4 bases at V and 10 bases at J, with 14 bases between the two ends. CDR3 amino acids: CASSYDYNSSPLHF. CDR3 nucleotide sequence: TGTGCCAGCAGCTATGATTACAATTCCTCACCCCTCCACTTT.

The CDR3 spells CASSRGAPYEQYF. For the CDR3, the DNA is TGTGCCAGCAGCCGGGGGGCGCCCTACGAGCAGTACTTC. The V call is TRBV2, the J call TRBJ2-7; a weak D match, TRBD2 (7 bases). Trimming shortened V by 6 bases and J by 2 bases, and 11 bases separated the two germline ends. From germline, CDR1 is SNHLY and CDR2 FYNNEI. CDR3 length: 13 residues.

V and J are TRBV5-1 and TRBJ2-7; tentative D call: TRBD2 (6 bases). V was clipped by 2 bases and J by 2 bases, with 14 bases between them. The CDR3 totals 15 residues. The germline gives CDR1 SGHRS, CDR2 YFSETQ. CDR3 sequence: CASSFSAGPAYEQYF. In DNA, the CDR3 is TGCGCCAGCAGCTTTTCCGCGGGGCCAGCCTACGAGCAGTACTTC. Drawing the rest from reference TRBV5-1 and TRBJ2-7, the complete variable domain is KAGVTQTPRYLIKTRGQQVTLSCSPISGHRSVSWYQQTPGQGLQFLFEYFSETQRNKGNFPGRFSGRQFSNSRSEMNVSTLELGDSALYLCASSFSAGPAYEQYFGPGTRLTVT.

The rearrangement uses TRBV5-1 and TRBJ2-7, with D unresolved. V was clipped by 1 base and J by 7 bases, with 12 bases between them. Germline lookup yields CDR1 SGHRS and CDR2 YFSETQ. CDR3 length: 13 residues. Here the CDR3 reads CASSLLVGREQYF. CDR3 coding DNA: TGCGCCAGCAGCTTGCTCGTAGGGCGGGAGCAGTACTTC.

The J gene is TRBJ2-1, the V gene TRBV10-3, with 7 bases that match TRBD2. The V gene end was trimmed by 4 bases and the J gene end by 7 bases; junction bases not matched to a gene: 13. The CDR3 totals 16 residues. Germline loops: CDR1 ENHRY, CDR2 SYGVKD. The CDR3 is CAISGASGPTTNEQFF. In DNA, the CDR3 is TGTGCCATCAGTGGTGCTAGCGGACCAACTACGAATGAGCAGTTCTTC.

With regard to this clone: The same CDR3 also results from other DNA sequences found in this sample. The chain carries TRBV9 and TRBJ2-5, with TRBD1 matching 8 bases. Germline values: CDR1 SGDLS, CDR2 YYNGEE. The CDR3 has 14 residues. The J segment lost 2 bases and the V segment lost 2 bases, leaving 2 bases of the junction unmatched. Written as DNA, the CDR3 is TGTGCCAGCAGCGTTGGACAGGGACAAGAGACCCAGTACTTC. The encoded protein is CASSVGQGQETQYF.

The V call is TRBV5-1, the J call TRBJ2-5, with a tentative D call TRBD1 (5 bases). The germline V and J ends were trimmed by 7 bases and 1 base, with 11 bases remaining between them. CDR3 length equals 13 residues. The germline gives CDR1 SGHRS, CDR2 YFSETQ. The CDR3 sequence: CASARQFQETQYF. The DNA of the CDR3 is TGCGCCAGCGCACGACAGTTCCAAGAGACCCAGTACTTC.

The chain combines TRBV7-2 with TRBJ1-3, with a weak D call TRBD1 (5 bases). Germline V gene lookup returns CDR1 SGHTA and CDR2 FQGNSA. The CDR3 contains 15 residues. Between the trimmed V and J ends, which lost 4 bases and 4 bases, there was a span of 14 bases. For the CDR3, the DNA is TGTGCCAGCAGCTCCAGGGTCCTCGGAGGAAACACCATATATTTT. Translation gives CASSSRVLGGNTIYF.

The rearrangement uses TRBV2 and TRBJ1-5; possible D gene TRBD1, 5 bases. V was trimmed by 7 bases and J by 5 bases, leaving 12 bases between them. The CDR3 covers 13 residues. Per germline, CDR1 SNHLY and CDR2 FYNNEI. The CDR3 DNA sequence: TGTGCCAGCAATGGGCCAGGGCATCAGCCCCAGCATTTT. Amino acids: CASNGPGHQPQHF.

The rearrangement links TRBV4-1 to TRBJ2-6; D is ambiguous. V was cut by 2 bases and J by 4 bases, with 3 bases left in between. Germline lookup yields CDR1 MGHRA and CDR2 YSYEKL. This CDR3 is 13 amino acids long. CDR3 sequence reads: CASSQSGANVLTF. The CDR3 DNA sequence: TGCGCCAGCAGCCAATCGGGGGCCAACGTCCTGACTTTC.

As to this clone: Other nucleotide sequences in the sample specify the same CDR3. CDR3 DNA: TGCGCCAGCAGCCAAGGGCAGGGGTCGGAGCAGTACTTC. It specifies CASSQGQGSEQYF. V gene TRBV4-1 combines with J gene TRBJ2-7, with D tentatively TRBD1 (6 bases). The CDR3 covers 13 residues. Germline V gene lookup returns CDR1 MGHRA and CDR2 YSYEKL. Trimming left V 1 base short and J 7 bases short, with 11 bases between.

V and J are TRBV5-1 and TRBJ2-2; D remains unclear. Deletions cut 4 bases from V and 1 base from J, with 8 bases between. CDR3 length equals 14 residues. The germline gives CDR1 SGHRS, CDR2 YFSETQ. CDR3 residues: CASSGIGNTGELFF. The CDR3 DNA is TGCGCCAGCAGCGGCATAGGGAACACCGGGGAGCTGTTTTTT.

V and J are TRBV5-1 and TRBJ2-1, with a tentative D call TRBD2 (5 bases). V dropped 4 bases and J dropped 6 bases, with 14 bases sitting between them. This CDR3 is built from 14 residues. Germline lookup yields CDR1 SGHRS and CDR2 YFSETQ. This CDR3 is CASSLGSAGNEQFF. DNA of the CDR3: TGCGCCAGCAGCCTCGGATCCGCGGGCAATGAGCAGTTCTTC.